This TCR beta chain appears in the sequencing data of a study of shared clonotypes between healthy human individuals. This clone occurred once. Other DNA sequences within the sample encode an identical CDR3. Measured with immunoSEQ multiplex PCR; TCRdb has only the in-frame clones, and not every one. The repertoire consists of roughly 1.4 million clones, with around 98.5% occurring once and the leading ten covering about 0.34%. The origin of this receptor is a man younger than 40 in good health. The sequenced sample was naive CD4+ T cells sorted from blood. Subset reported: CD45RA+ positively selected.

The CDR3 loop reads CSVGQISGANVLTF. The CDR3 DNA follows: TGCAGCGTAGGACAGATCTCTGGGGCCAACGTCCTGACTTTC. The rearrangement joins TRBV29-1 to TRBJ2-6, with D maybe TRBD1 (6 bases). The CDR3 spans 14 residues. Trimming pared 6 bases from V and 0 bases from J, leaving 9 bases between. The germline V gene encodes CDR1 SQVTM and CDR2 ANQGSEA.